This T cell receptor (beta chain) was recovered during a study of T-cell memory formation after mild COVID-19. Overall study context: TCR clustering was largely donor specific.

As to this clonotype: Its antigen is not identified.

From germline, CDR1 is SGDLS and CDR2 YYNGEE. This CDR3 comprises 16 residues. V was shortened by 6 bases and J by 0 bases, with 18 bases between the two germline ends. Study-level results: Prior to infection, memory already included some responding clones, suggesting cross-reactive memory joined. Confirmation was lacking for SARS-CoV-2 specificity of second-wave clones that peaked on day 37.

Researchers used 5'RACE with constant-segment primers to make TCR alpha and TCR beta cDNA libraries that carry sample barcodes and UMIs. One entry per CDR3 protein, called by TCRdb with MiXCR from the 5' RACE reads. The repertoire holds 150,000 to 200,000 distinct CDR3 sequences, 16% seen once, with approximately 2.2% in the top ten. This clonotype was obtained from an adult woman who had mild COVID-19 (a few samples of this study predate the infection). Cell type and time point are not known. The sample was PBMCs or a T cell subset sorted from them (not recorded which). The chain employs TRBV9 and TRBJ2-5; D could derive from TRBD1 or TRBD2 (5 bases each). CDR3 DNA sequence: TGTGCCAGCACTATTGGAATGGGGGAGTACCAAGAGACCCAGTACTTC. Translated, it gives CASTIGMGEYQETQYF.